The sequence of this T cell receptor (beta chain) was determined in a study of blood T cell repertoires in COVID-19. Overall study: The study drew acute and convalescent COVID-19 samples from the United States, Italy and Spain.

CDR1 MNHEY and CDR2 SMNVEV come from the germline V gene (reference sequence). The CDR3 extends over 16 amino acids. The junction had 11 bases not matched to a gene; V was cut back by 6 bases and J by 0 bases. In the source study's methods: Estimated nucleated cell counts came from reference gene primer amplification. Sequenced by immunoSEQ multiplex PCR; TCRdb stores in-frame clones only, minus some. The DNA gave D and trimming, while V, J and clone size come from that table. The sample consists of fewer than 70,000 clones, about 90% of them appearing once. The rearrangement joins TRBV27 to TRBJ2-7, with TRBD2 matching over 7 bases. The source is a human donor in a cohort sampled during active COVID-19. Sequenced: peripheral blood. The CDR3 spells CASSQGWDYLSYEQYF. DNA for the CDR3: TGTGCCAGCAGCCAAGGGTGGGACTACCTCTCCTACGAGCAGTACTTC.